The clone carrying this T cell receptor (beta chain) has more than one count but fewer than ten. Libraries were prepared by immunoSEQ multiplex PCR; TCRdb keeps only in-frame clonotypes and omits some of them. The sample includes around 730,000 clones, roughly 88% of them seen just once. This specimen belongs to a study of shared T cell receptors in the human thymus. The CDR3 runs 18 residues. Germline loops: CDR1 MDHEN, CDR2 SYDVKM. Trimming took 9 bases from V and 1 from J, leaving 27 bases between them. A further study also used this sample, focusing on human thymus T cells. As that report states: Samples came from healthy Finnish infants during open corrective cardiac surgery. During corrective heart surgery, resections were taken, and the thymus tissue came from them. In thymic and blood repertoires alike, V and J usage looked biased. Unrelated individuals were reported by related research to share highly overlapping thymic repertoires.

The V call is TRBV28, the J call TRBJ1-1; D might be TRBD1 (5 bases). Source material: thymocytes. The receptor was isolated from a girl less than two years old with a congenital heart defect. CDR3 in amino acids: CASILSDHRRGRNTEAFF. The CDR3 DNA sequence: TGTGCCAGTATACTTTCGGACCATAGGAGGGGTCGGAACACTGAAGCTTTCTTT.